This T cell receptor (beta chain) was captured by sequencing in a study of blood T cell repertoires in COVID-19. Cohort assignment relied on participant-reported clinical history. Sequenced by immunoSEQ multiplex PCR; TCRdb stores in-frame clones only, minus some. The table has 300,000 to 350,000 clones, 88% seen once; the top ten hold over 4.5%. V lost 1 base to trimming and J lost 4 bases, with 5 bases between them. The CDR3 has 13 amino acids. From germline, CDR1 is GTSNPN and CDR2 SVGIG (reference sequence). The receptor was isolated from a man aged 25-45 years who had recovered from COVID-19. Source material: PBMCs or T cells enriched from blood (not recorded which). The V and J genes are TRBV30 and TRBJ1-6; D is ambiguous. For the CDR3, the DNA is TGTGCCTGGAGTGCGGGGTATAATTCACCCCTCCACTTT. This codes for CAWSAGYNSPLHF.